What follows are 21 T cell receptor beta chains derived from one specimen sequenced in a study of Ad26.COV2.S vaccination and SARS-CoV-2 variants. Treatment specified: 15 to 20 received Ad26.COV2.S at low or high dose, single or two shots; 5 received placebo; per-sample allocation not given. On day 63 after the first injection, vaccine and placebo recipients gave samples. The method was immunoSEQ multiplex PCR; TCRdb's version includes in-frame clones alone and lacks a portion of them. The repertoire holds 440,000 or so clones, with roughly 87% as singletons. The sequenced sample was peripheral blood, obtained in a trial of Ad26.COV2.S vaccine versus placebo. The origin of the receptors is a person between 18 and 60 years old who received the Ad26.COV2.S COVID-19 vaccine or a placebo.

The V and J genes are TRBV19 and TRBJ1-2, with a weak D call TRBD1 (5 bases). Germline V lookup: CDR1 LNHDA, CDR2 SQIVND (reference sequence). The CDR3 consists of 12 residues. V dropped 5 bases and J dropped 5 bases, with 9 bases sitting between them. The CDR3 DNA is TGTGCCAGTAGTGGGGCCCCGTATGGCTACACCTTC. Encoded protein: CASSGAPYGYTF.

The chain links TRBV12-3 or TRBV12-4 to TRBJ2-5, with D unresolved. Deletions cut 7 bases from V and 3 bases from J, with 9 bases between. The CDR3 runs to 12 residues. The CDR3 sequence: CASTRTKETQYF. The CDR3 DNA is TGTGCCAGCACCCGGACCAAAGAGACCCAGTACTTC.

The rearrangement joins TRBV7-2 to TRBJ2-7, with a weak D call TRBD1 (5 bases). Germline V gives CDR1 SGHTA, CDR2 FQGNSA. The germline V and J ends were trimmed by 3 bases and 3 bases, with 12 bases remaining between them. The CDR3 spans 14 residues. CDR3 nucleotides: TGTGCCAGCAGCTTCCAAAGGGGAAACTACGAGCAGTACTTC. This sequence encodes CASSFQRGNYEQYF.

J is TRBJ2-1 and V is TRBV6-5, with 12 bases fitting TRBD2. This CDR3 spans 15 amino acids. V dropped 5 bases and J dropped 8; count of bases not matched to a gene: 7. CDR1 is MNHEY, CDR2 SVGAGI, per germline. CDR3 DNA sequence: TGTGCCAGCAGTACCCTAGCGGGAGGGTTCGATGAGCAGTTCTTC. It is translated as CASSTLAGGFDEQFF.

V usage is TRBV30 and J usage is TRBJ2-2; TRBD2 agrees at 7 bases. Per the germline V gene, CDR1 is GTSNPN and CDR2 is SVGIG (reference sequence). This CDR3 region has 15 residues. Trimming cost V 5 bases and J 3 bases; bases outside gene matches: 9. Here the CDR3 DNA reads TGTGCCTGGTATGGAGGGCGGGAGTACACCGGGGAGCTGTTTTTT. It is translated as CAWYGGREYTGELFF.

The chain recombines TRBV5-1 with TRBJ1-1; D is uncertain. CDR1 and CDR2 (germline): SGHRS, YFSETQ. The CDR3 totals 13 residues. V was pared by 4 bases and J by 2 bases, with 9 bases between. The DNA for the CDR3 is TGCGCCAGCAGCGGGGATGGAAACACTGAAGCTTTCTTT. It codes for CASSGDGNTEAFF.

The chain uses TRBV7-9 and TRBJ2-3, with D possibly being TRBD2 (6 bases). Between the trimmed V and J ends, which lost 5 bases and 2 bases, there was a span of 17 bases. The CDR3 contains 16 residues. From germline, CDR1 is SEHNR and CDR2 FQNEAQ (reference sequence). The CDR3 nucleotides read TGTGCCAGCAGCCCCGATGGGGGAGGCCTCACAGATACGCAGTATTTT. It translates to CASSPDGGGLTDTQYF.

CDR3 sequence reads: CASSLGWTDTQYF. DNA of the CDR3: TGTGCCAGCAGTTTAGGTTGGACAGATACGCAGTATTTT. The chain combines TRBV27 with TRBJ2-3; no definite D call. The V gene lost 2 bases and the J gene lost 3 bases, with 6 bases spanning the gap. The CDR3 runs 13 residues. From germline, CDR1 is MNHEY and CDR2 SMNVEV (reference sequence).

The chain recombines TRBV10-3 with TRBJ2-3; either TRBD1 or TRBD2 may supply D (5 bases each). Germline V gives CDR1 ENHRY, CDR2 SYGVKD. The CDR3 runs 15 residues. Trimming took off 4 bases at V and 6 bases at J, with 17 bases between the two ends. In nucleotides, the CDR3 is TGTGCCATCAGTGGGACCGACAAAGGGGAGGATACGCAGTATTTT. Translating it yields CAISGTDKGEDTQYF.

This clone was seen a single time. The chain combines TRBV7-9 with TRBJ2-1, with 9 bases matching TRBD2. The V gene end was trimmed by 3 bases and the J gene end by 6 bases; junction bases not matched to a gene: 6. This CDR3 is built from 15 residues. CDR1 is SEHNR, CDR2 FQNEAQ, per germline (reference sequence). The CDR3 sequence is CASSFSSGVRNEQFF. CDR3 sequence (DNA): TGTGCCAGCAGCTTCTCTAGCGGGGTCCGCAATGAGCAGTTCTTC.

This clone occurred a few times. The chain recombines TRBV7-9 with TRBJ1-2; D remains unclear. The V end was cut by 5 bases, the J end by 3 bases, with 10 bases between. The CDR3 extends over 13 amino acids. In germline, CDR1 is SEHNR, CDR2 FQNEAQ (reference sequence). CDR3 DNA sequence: TGTGCCAGCAGCGTTAACAATGACTATGGCTACACCTTC. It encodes CASSVNNDYGYTF. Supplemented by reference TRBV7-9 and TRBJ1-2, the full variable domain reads DTGVSQNPRHKITKRGQNVTFRCDPISEHNRLYWYRQTLGQGPEFLTYFQNEAQLEKSRLLSDRFSAERPKGSFSTLEIQRTEQGDSAMYLCASSVNNDYGYTFGSGTRLTVV.

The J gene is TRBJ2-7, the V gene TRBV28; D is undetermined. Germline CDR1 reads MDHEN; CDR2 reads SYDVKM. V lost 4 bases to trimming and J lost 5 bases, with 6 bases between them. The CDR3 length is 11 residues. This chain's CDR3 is CASSSPHEQYF. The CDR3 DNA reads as TGTGCCAGCAGTTCCCCCCACGAGCAGTACTTC.

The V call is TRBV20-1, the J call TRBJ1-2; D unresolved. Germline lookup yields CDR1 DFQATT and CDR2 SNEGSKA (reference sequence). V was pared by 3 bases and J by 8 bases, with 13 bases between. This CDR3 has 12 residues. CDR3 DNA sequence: TGCAGTGCTAGTTCCTTGGGAGGAGGCTACACCTTC. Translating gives CSASSLGGGYTF.

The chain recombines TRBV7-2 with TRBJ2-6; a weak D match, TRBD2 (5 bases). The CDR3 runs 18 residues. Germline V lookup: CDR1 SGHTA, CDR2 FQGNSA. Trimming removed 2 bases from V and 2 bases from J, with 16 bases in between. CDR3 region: CASSLWAGKRTGANVLTF. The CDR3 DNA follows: TGTGCCAGCAGCTTATGGGCGGGCAAGCGGACTGGGGCCAACGTCCTGACTTTC.

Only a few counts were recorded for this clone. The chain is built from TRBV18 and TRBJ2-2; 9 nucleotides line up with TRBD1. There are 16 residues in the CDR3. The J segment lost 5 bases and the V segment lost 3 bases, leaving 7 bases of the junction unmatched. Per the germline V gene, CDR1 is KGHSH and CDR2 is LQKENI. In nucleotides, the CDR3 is TGTGCCAGCTCACCGGACAGGGGTTCGGGGACCGGGGAGCTGTTTTTT. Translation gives CASSPDRGSGTGELFF.

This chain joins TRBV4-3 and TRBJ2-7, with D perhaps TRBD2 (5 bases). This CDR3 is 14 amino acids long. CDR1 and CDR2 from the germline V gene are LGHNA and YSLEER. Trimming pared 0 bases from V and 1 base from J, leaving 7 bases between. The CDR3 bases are TGCGCCAGCAGCCAAGATCCGGGGTCCTACGAGCAGTACTTC. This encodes CASSQDPGSYEQYF.

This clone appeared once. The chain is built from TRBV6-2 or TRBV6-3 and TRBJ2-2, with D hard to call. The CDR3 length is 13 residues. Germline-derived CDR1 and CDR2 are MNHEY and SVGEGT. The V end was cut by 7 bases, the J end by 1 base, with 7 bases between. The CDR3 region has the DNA TGTGCCAGCACCCCGGGGAACACCGGGGAGCTGTTTTTT. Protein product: CASTPGNTGELFF.

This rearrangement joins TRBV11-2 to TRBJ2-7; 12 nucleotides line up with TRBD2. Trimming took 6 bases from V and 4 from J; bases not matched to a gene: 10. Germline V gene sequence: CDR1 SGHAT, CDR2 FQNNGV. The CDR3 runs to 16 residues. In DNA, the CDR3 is TGTGCCAGCAGTCGAAGAACCGGGACTAGCGGGTACGAGCAGTACTTC. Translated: CASSRRTGTSGYEQYF.

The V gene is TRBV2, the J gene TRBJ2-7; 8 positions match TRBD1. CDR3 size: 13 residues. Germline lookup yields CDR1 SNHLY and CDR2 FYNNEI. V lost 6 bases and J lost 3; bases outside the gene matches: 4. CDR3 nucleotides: TGTGCCAGCAGGTCGGACAGGGACTACGAGCAGTACTTC. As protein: CASRSDRDYEQYF.

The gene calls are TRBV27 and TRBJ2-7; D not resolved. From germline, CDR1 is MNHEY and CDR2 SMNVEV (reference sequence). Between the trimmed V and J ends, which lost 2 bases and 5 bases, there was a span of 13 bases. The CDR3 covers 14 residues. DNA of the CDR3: TGTGCCAGCAGTTTAAGAGTAGGAGTGGACGAGCAGTACTTC. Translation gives CASSLRVGVDEQYF.

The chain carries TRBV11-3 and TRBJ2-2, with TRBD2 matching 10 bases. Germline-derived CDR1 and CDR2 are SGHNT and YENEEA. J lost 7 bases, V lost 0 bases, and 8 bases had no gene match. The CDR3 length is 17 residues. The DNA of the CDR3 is TGTGCCAGCAGCTTAGAAATGGGGACTAGCGTAATCGGGGAGCTGTTTTTT. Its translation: CASSLEMGTSVIGELFF.